What follows are 4 T cell receptor beta chains derived from one specimen sequenced in a study of cytomegalovirus exposure and HLA in healthy donors. PCR used 60 Vbeta primers and 13 Jbeta primers. Profiling relied on immunoSEQ multiplex PCR, and the TCRdb table lists in-frame clones only, not all of them. The table has 200,000 or so clones, roughly 87% seen once. The material sequenced was PBMCs. These TCRs come from a girl less than two years old in good health and CMV-seronegative.

This clone came up a few times. The chain employs TRBV30 and TRBJ2-1; D is perhaps TRBD2 (5 bases). With 5 bases removed from V and 5 bases from J, the gap between germline ends came to 16 bases. CDR3 length equals 14 residues. Germline lookup yields CDR1 GTSNPN and CDR2 SVGIG (reference sequence). This chain's CDR3 is CAWGRELLDNEQFF. CDR3 sequence (DNA): TGTGCCTGGGGCCGGGAATTATTGGACAATGAGCAGTTCTTC.

V gene TRBV10-1 combines with J gene TRBJ2-3; 9 bases line up with TRBD2. Germline V gives CDR1 WNHNN, CDR2 SYGVQD (reference sequence). The V segment lost 3 bases and the J segment 2 bases; nucleotides outside the gene matches: 12. The CDR3 totals 18 residues. This CDR3 reads CASSESREGGPSTDTQYF. DNA for the CDR3: TGCGCCAGCAGTGAATCGCGGGAGGGCGGCCCTTCCACAGATACGCAGTATTTT.

The chain employs TRBV5-8 and TRBJ1-5; the D gene is possibly TRBD1 (6 bases). The CDR3 consists of 13 residues. The germline gives CDR1 SGHTS, CDR2 YDEGEE. V was cut by 7 bases and J by 6 bases, with 14 bases left in between. CDR3 sequence: CASRGGLGQPQHF. The CDR3 coding sequence is TGTGCCAGCCGCGGGGGGCTCGGTCAGCCCCAGCATTTT.

This clone was counted a single time. V gene TRBV4-1 combines with J gene TRBJ1-2, with D unclear. V was pared by 4 bases and J by 5 bases, with 14 bases between. Germline CDR1 is MGHRA and CDR2 is YSYEKL. This CDR3 has 14 residues. CDR3 region: CASSPPQRPYGYTF. Written as DNA, the CDR3 is TGCGCCAGCAGCCCCCCTCAGCGTCCTTATGGCTACACCTTC.